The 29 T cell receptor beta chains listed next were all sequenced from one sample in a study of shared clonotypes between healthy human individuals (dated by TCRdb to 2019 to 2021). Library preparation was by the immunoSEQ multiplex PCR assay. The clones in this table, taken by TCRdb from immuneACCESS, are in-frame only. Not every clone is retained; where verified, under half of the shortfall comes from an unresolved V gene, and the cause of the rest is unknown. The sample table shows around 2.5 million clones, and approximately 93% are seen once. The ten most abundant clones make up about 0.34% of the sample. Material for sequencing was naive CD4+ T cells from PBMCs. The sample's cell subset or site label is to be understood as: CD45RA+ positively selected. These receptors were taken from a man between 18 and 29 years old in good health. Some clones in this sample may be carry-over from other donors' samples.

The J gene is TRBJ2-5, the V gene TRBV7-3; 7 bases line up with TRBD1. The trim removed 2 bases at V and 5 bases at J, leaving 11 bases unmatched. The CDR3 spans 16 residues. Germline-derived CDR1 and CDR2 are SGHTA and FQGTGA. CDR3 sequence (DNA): TGTGCCAGCAGCTTAGGCCGACAGGGCTTTGGGGAGACCCAGTACTTC. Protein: CASSLGRQGFGETQYF.

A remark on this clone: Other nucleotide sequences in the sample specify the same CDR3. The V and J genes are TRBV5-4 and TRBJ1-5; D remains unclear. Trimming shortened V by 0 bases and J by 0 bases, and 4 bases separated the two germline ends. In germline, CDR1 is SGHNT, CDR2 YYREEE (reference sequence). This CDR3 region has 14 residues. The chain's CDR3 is CASSLAYSNQPQHF. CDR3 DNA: TGTGCCAGCAGCTTGGCCTATAGCAATCAGCCCCAGCATTTT.

This CDR3 reads CASSLGGGRYGYTF. The CDR3, as DNA: TGTGCCAGCAGTCTCGGAGGGGGAAGATATGGCTACACCTTC. The V gene is TRBV6-5, the J gene TRBJ1-2; D might be TRBD1 (6 bases). The CDR3 runs to 14 residues. V lost 5 bases and J lost 5, with 15 bases in between. The germline V gene encodes CDR1 MNHEY and CDR2 SVGAGI.

The CDR3 DNA reads as TGTGCCAGCAGCTATCAGACTAGCGGGATAAGGGGCATTCAGTACTTC. Protein sequence: CASSYQTSGIRGIQYF. The genes are TRBV7-2 and TRBJ2-4; 11 nucleotides match TRBD2. CDR3 length: 16 amino acids. The ends lost 4 bases at V and 9 bases at J; junction bases unmatched: 11. Looked up from germline, CDR1 is SGHTA and CDR2 is FQGNSA. The full variable domain, rest sourced from reference TRBV7-2 and TRBJ2-4, is GAGVSQSPSNKVTEKGKDVELRCDPISGHTALYWYRQSLGQGLEFLIYFQGNSAPDKSGLPSDRFSAERTGGSVSTLTIQRTQQEDSAVYLCASSYQTSGIRGIQYFGAGTRLSVL.

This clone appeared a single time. CDR3 DNA: TGTGCCAGCTCACCGGGACAGTCAAGGCGATCCTACAATGAGCAGTTCTTC. Translated, it gives CASSPGQSRRSYNEQFF. This chain links TRBV18 with TRBJ2-1; the match to TRBD1 covers 7 bases. Trimming removed 3 bases from V and 1 base from J; junction bases left unmatched: 9. The CDR3 extends over 17 amino acids. The germline CDR1 and CDR2 sequences are KGHSH and LQKENI.

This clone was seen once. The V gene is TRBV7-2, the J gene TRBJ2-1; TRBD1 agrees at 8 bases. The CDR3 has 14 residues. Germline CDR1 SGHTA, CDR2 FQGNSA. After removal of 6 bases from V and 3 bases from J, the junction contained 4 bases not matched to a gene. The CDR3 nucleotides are TGTGCCAGCAGGGGGGGACAGGTCTACAATGAGCAGTTCTTC. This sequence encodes CASRGGQVYNEQFF.

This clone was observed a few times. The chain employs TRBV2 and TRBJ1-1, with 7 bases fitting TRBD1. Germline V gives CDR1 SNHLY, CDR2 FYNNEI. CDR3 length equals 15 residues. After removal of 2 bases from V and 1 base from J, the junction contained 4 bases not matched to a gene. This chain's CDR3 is CASSELRQGNTEAFF. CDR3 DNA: TGTGCCAGCAGTGAATTGAGACAGGGGAACACTGAAGCTTTCTTT. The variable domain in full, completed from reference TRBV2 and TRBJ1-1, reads EPEVTQTPSHQVTQMGQEVILRCVPISNHLYFYWYRQILGQKVEFLVSFYNNEISEKSEIFDDQFSVERPDGSNFTLKIRSTKLEDSAMYFCASSELRQGNTEAFFGQGTRLTVV.

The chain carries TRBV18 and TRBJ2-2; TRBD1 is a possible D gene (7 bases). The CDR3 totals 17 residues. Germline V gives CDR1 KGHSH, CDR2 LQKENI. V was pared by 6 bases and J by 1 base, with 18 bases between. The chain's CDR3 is CASSRTRDSQNTGELFF. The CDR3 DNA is TGTGCCAGCTCGCGCACGCGGGACAGCCAGAACACCGGGGAGCTGTTTTTT.

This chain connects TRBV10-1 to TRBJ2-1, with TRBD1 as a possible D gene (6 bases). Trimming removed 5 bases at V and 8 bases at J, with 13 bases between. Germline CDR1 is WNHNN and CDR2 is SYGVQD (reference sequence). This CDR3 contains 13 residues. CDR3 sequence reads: CASSPLGQHEQFF. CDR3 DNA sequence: TGCGCCAGCAGTCCCTTAGGACAGCATGAGCAGTTCTTC.

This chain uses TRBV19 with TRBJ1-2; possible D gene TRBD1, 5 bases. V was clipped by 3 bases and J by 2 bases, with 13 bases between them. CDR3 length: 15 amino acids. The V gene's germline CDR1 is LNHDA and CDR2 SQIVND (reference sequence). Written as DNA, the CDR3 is TGTGCCAGTAGTATGTATCGGGACCCCAACTATGGCTACACCTTC. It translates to CASSMYRDPNYGYTF.

The chain's CDR3 is CASSLGQGGQPQHF. CDR3 coding DNA: TGTGCCAGCAGCTTAGGACAGGGAGGTCAGCCCCAGCATTTT. The chain joins TRBV11-2 to TRBJ1-5, with 7 bases identical to TRBD1. This CDR3 region has 14 residues. In germline, CDR1 is SGHAT, CDR2 FQNNGV. V gave up 1 base and J gave up 6 bases; unmatched junction bases: 3. Together with reference TRBV11-2 and TRBJ1-5, the CDR3 gives the full variable domain: EAGVAQSPRYKIIEKRQSVAFWCNPISGHATLYWYQQILGQGPKLLIQFQNNGVVDDSQLPKDRFSAERLKGVDSTLKIQPAKLEDSAVYLCASSLGQGGQPQHFGDGTRLSIL.

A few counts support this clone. CDR3 in amino acids: CSAIEAFF. The DNA for the CDR3 is TGCAGTGCTATTGAAGCTTTCTTT. The chain uses TRBV20-1 and TRBJ1-1; D remains unclear. This CDR3 has 8 amino acids. Germline values: CDR1 DFQATT, CDR2 SNEGSKA (reference sequence). Trimming left V 4 bases short and J 7 bases short, with 1 base between.

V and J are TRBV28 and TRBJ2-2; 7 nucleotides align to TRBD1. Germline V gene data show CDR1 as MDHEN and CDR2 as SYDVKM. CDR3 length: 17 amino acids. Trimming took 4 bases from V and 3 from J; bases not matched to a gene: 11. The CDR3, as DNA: TGTGCCAGCAGTTCTCTACAGGGGCGCGTGGACACCGGGGAGCTGTTTTTT. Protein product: CASSSLQGRVDTGELFF.

Written as DNA, the CDR3 is TGTGCCAGCAGCGTAGCGGGGCAGGGTCGCGCCTACGAGCAGTACTTC. Translating gives CASSVAGQGRAYEQYF. The chain has TRBV9 and TRBJ2-7; D tentatively fits TRBD1 or TRBD2 (5 bases each). Germline loops: CDR1 SGDLS, CDR2 YYNGEE. Trimming pared 0 bases from V and 2 bases from J, leaving 15 bases between. The CDR3 runs to 16 residues.

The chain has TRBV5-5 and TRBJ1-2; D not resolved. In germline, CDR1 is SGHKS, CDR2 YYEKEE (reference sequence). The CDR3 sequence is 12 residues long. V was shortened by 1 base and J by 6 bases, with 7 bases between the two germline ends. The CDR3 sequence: CASSLLLNGYTF. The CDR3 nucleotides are TGTGCCAGCAGCTTGTTGCTGAATGGCTACACCTTC. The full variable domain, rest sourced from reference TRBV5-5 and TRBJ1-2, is DAGVTQSPTHLIKTRGQQVTLRCSPISGHKSVSWYQQVLGQGPQFIFQYYEKEERGRGNFPDRFSARQFPNYSSELNVNALLLGDSALYLCASSLLLNGYTFGSGTRLTVV.

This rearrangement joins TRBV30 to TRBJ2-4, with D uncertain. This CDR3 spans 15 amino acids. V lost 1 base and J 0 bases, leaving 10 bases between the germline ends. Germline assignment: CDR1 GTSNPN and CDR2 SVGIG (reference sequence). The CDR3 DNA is TGTGCCTGGAGTGGTAACTCTCTAGCCAAAAACATTCAGTACTTC. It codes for CAWSGNSLAKNIQYF.

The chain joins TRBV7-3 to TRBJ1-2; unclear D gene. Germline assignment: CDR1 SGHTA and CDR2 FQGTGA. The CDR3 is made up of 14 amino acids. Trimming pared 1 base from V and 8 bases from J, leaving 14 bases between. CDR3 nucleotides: TGTGCCAGCAGCTTAATTTCGGCGGGCGGAGGCTACACCTTC. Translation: CASSLISAGGGYTF. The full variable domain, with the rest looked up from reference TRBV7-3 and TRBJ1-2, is GAGVSQTPSNKVTEKGKYVELRCDPISGHTALYWYRQSLGQGPEFLIYFQGTGAADDSGLPNDRFFAVRPEGSVSTLKIQRTERGDSAVYLCASSLISAGGGYTFGSGTRLTVV.

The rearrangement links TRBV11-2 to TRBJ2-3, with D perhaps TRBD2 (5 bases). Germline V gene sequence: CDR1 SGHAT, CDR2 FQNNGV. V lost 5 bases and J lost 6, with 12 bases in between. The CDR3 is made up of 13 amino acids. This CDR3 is CASSGSFGDTQYF. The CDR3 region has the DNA TGTGCCAGCAGCGGGAGCTTTGGGGATACGCAGTATTTT.

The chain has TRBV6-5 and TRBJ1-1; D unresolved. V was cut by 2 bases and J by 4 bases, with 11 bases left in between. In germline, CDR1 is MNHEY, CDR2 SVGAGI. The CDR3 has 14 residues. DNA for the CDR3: TGTGCCAGCAGTTACCCTCTCGTGGGCACTGAAGCTTTCTTT. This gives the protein CASSYPLVGTEAFF.

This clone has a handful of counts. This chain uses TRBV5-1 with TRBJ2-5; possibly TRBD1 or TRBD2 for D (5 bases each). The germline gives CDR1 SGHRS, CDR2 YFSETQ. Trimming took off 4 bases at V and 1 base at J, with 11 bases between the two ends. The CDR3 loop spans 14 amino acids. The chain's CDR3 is CASSVGTRQETQYF. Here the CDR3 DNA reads TGCGCCAGCAGCGTAGGGACCCGCCAAGAGACCCAGTACTTC.

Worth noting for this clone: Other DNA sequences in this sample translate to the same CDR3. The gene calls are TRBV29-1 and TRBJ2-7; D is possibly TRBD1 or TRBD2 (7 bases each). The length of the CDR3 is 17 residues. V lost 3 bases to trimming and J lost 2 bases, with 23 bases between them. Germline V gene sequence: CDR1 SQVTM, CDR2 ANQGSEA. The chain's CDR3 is CSVEVAGGDPRAYEQYF. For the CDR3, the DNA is TGCAGCGTTGAGGTCGCAGGGGGGGATCCAAGGGCCTACGAGCAGTACTTC.

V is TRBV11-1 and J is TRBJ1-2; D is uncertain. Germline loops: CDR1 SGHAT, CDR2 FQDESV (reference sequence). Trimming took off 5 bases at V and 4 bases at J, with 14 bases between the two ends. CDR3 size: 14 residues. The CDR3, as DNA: TGTGCCAGCAGCCTACCGACGTTCCCCTATGGCTACACCTTC. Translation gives CASSLPTFPYGYTF.

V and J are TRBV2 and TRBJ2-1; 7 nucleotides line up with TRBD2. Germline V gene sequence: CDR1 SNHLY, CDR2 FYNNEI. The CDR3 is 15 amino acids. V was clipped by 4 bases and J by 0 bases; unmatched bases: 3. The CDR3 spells CASSARGGSYNEQFF. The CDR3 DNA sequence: TGTGCCAGCAGTGCTCGCGGGGGCTCCTACAATGAGCAGTTCTTC.

The DNA of the CDR3 is TGTGCCAGCAGTTCGAATACCAATAATGAAAAACTGTTTTTT. Translated: CASSSNTNNEKLFF. V is TRBV28 and J is TRBJ1-4, with D unclear. Germline CDR1 is MDHEN and CDR2 is SYDVKM. Trimming stripped 4 bases from V and 4 bases from J, with 10 bases between. The CDR3 is made up of 14 amino acids.

The DNA of the CDR3 is TGTGCCAGCAGTGAAGGGCGTGCCGGGGAGCTGTTTTTT. It specifies CASSEGRAGELFF. The chain carries TRBV6-1 and TRBJ2-2, with unresolved D. The ends were cut back, 1 base at V and 6 bases at J, with 6 bases in the middle. Looked up from germline, CDR1 is MNHNS and CDR2 is SASEGT. The length of the CDR3 is 13 residues.

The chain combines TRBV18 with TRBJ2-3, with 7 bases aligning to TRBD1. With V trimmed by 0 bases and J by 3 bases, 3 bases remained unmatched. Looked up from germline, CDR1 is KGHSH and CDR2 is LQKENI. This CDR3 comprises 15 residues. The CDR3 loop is CASSPPVGQTDTQYF. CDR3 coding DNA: TGTGCCAGCTCACCACCGGTGGGACAGACAGATACGCAGTATTTT.

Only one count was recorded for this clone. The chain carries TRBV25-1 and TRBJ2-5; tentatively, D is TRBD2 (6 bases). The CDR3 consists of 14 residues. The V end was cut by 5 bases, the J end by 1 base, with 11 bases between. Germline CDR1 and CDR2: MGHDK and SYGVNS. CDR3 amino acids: CASSQPGVQETQYF. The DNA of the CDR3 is TGTGCCAGCAGTCAACCGGGAGTCCAAGAGACCCAGTACTTC.

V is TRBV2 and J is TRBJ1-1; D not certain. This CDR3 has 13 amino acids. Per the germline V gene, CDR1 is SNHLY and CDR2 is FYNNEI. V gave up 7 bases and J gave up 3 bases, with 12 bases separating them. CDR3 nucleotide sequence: TGTGCCAGCATTTTAGACGGTTACACTGAAGCTTTCTTT. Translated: CASILDGYTEAFF.

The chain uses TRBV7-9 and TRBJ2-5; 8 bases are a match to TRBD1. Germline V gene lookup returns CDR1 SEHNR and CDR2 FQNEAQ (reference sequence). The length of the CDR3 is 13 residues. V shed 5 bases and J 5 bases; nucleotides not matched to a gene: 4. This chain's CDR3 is CASSQGARETQYF. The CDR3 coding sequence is TGTGCCAGCAGCCAGGGGGCGAGGGAGACCCAGTACTTC.